These 31 T cell receptor beta chains came from one sample sequenced in a study of blood T cell repertoires in COVID-19. TCRdb's copy holds only in-frame clones and misses some; the assay was immunoSEQ multiplex PCR. The data hold 210,000 or so clones, with around 87% observed a single time. The specimen sequenced was peripheral blood. Receptors were obtained from a man between 50 and 59 years old with acute or convalescent COVID-19.

J is TRBJ1-4 and V is TRBV7-2; D gene uncertain. The germline gives CDR1 SGHTA, CDR2 FQGNSA. V gave up 3 bases and J gave up 5 bases, with 13 bases separating them. The CDR3 is 15 residues long. The CDR3 loop reads CASSFSVRRNEKLFF. Written as DNA, the CDR3 is TGTGCCAGCAGCTTTTCGGTACGGAGGAATGAAAAACTGTTTTTT.

The genes are TRBV10-2 and TRBJ2-3, with no clear D. The CDR3 loop spans 15 amino acids. Per germline, CDR1 WSHSY and CDR2 SAAADI. Deletions cut 5 bases from V and 2 bases from J, with 14 bases between. CDR3 in DNA: TGCGCCAGCAGTTTGGGCTACTTCTTCACAGATACGCAGTATTTT. Its translation is CASSLGYFFTDTQYF.

This clone came up once. The V gene is TRBV10-3, the J gene TRBJ2-1; 7 positions match TRBD2. CDR3 length: 16 residues. With V trimmed by 2 bases and J by 3 bases, 7 bases remained unmatched. CDR1 is ENHRY and CDR2 is SYGVKD in the germline V gene. CDR3 in DNA: TGTGCCATCAGTGAGATTGAGCGGGGAAACTACAATGAGCAGTTCTTC. It yields the protein CAISEIERGNYNEQFF.

The CDR3 DNA sequence: TGTGCCAGCGCCCCCGGGTTGACTAATGAAAAACTGTTTTTT. Protein: CASAPGLTNEKLFF. The chain links TRBV5-4 to TRBJ1-4; D gene unclear. Per the germline V gene, CDR1 is SGHNT and CDR2 is YYREEE (reference sequence). V was cut by 7 bases and J by 2 bases, with 12 bases left in between. CDR3 length: 14 residues. The full variable domain, completed using reference TRBV5-4 and TRBJ1-4, is ETGVTQSPTHLIKTRGQQVTLRCSSQSGHNTVSWYQQALGQGPQFIFQYYREEENGRGNFPPRFSGLQFPNYSSELNVNALELDDSALYLCASAPGLTNEKLFFGSGTQLSVL.

The V and J genes are TRBV10-3 and TRBJ1-2, with 8 bases lining up with TRBD1. V shed 9 bases and J 7 bases; nucleotides not matched to a gene: 10. From germline, CDR1 is ENHRY and CDR2 SYGVKD. The CDR3 consists of 13 residues. CDR3 protein: CAIPGQGGSGYTF. The DNA of the CDR3 is TGTGCCATTCCCGGACAGGGTGGAAGTGGCTACACCTTC.

The rearrangement uses TRBV5-4 and TRBJ1-3; D remains unclear. The CDR3 is 15 residues long. The V end lost 0 bases, the J end lost 0 bases, and 7 bases lay between the germline ends. The V gene's germline CDR1 is SGHNT and CDR2 YYREEE (reference sequence). CDR3 in amino acids: CASSLGRNSGNTIYF. The CDR3 nucleotides read TGTGCCAGCAGCTTGGGGCGGAACTCTGGAAACACCATATATTTT.

This clone showed up just once. The rearrangement joins TRBV6-4 to TRBJ2-2; possible D gene TRBD1, 5 bases. The V gene lost 3 bases and the J gene lost 1 base, with 6 bases spanning the gap. Per the germline V gene, CDR1 is MRHNA and CDR2 is SNTAGT. This CDR3 has 14 residues. CDR3 protein: CASSEQENTGELFF. The CDR3, as DNA: TGTGCCAGCAGTGAACAGGAGAACACCGGGGAGCTGTTTTTT.

The chain has TRBV6-1 and TRBJ2-7; the D is unclear. The CDR3 spans 12 residues. The V and J ends lost 1 base and 2 bases respectively, with 3 bases between them. Germline V CDR1 and CDR2: MNHNS, SASEGT. CDR3 region: CASSEGTYEQYF. As DNA, the CDR3 is TGTGCCAGCAGTGAAGGTACCTACGAGCAGTACTTC.

The chain is built from TRBV25-1 and TRBJ2-1, with TRBD2 as a possible D gene (5 bases). This CDR3 contains 14 residues. V was trimmed by 6 bases and J by 4 bases, leaving 13 bases between them. Germline V gene data show CDR1 as MGHDK and CDR2 as SYGVNS. CDR3 amino acids: CASRSETIYNEQFF. The CDR3 nucleotides are TGTGCCAGCAGGAGCGAGACTATTTACAATGAGCAGTTCTTC.

The chain combines TRBV11-2 with TRBJ2-2; D is perhaps TRBD2 (6 bases). V was clipped by 2 bases and J by 3 bases, with 16 bases between them. CDR1 is SGHAT, CDR2 FQNNGV, per germline. The length of the CDR3 is 17 residues. The CDR3 DNA sequence: TGTGCCAGCAGCTTATTGCCTAGCGCAACGGACACCGGGGAGCTGTTTTTT. This gives the protein CASSLLPSATDTGELFF.

The chain carries TRBV5-1 and TRBJ1-4; TRBD1 is a possible D gene (6 bases). The CDR3 extends over 14 amino acids. V lost 4 bases to trimming and J lost 3 bases, with 10 bases between them. Per germline, CDR1 SGHRS and CDR2 YFSETQ. The CDR3 DNA follows: TGCGCCAGCAGCCCCGGACAGCCTAATGAAAAACTGTTTTTT. It codes for CASSPGQPNEKLFF.

The genes are TRBV7-3 and TRBJ2-7; possible D gene TRBD1, 6 bases. The V gene lost 0 bases and the J gene lost 5 bases, with 8 bases spanning the gap. Germline V gives CDR1 SGHTA, CDR2 FQGTGA. This CDR3 is built from 13 residues. CDR3 nucleotides: TGTGCCAGCAGCTTAACGACAGGCAACGAGCAGTACTTC. It codes for CASSLTTGNEQYF.

This chain connects TRBV27 to TRBJ2-3, with 10 positions matching TRBD1. Per the germline V gene, CDR1 is MNHEY and CDR2 is SMNVEV (reference sequence). J lost 4 bases, V lost 5 bases, and 9 bases had no gene match. The CDR3 covers 16 residues. This CDR3 reads CASSRPGTGASDTQYF. For the CDR3, the DNA is TGTGCCAGCAGTAGACCCGGGACAGGGGCATCAGATACGCAGTATTTT.

This sequence joins TRBV28 and TRBJ2-3, with D tentatively TRBD2 (6 bases). V was clipped by 3 bases and J by 2 bases, with 18 bases between them. This CDR3 has 17 residues. From germline, CDR1 is MDHEN and CDR2 SYDVKM. Written as DNA, the CDR3 is TGTGCCAGCAGTTTCGTAACTACGCGGGGAGACACAGATACGCAGTATTTT. Protein sequence: CASSFVTTRGDTDTQYF.

The genes are TRBV6-1 and TRBJ2-5, with D perhaps matching TRBD1 (5 bases). Germline CDR1 and CDR2: MNHNS and SASEGT. This CDR3 region has 16 residues. Trimming took 1 base from V and 4 from J, leaving 16 bases between them. The DNA for the CDR3 is TGTGCCAGCAGTGAAGGAGCGACAGCCGACGCAGAGACCCAGTACTTC. Its protein product is CASSEGATADAETQYF.

This chain joins TRBV7-2 and TRBJ2-2; TRBD1 aligns across 7 bases. Germline CDR1 is SGHTA and CDR2 is FQGNSA. The CDR3 totals 14 residues. V lost 0 bases to trimming and J lost 9 bases; unmatched junction nucleotides: 4. CDR3 bases: TGTGCCAGCAGCTTAGCGAGGGGGCCGAGGGAGCTGTTTTTT. It yields the protein CASSLARGPRELFF.

This chain connects TRBV4-3 to TRBJ1-2, with TRBD1 identical over 10 bases. J lost 0 bases, V lost 3 bases, and 4 bases had no gene match. The CDR3 contains 16 residues. The V gene's germline CDR1 is LGHNA and CDR2 YSLEER. The CDR3 bases are TGCGCCAGCAGCCAGACAGGGGGCGCGTCTAACTATGGCTACACCTTC. It is translated as CASSQTGGASNYGYTF.

The rearrangement links TRBV28 to TRBJ1-1, with TRBD1 as a possible D gene (6 bases). This CDR3 contains 14 residues. Trimming pared 1 base from V and 6 bases from J, leaving 12 bases between. Germline CDR1 and CDR2: MDHEN and SYDVKM. This CDR3 is CASSLYQGKAEAFF. Here the CDR3 DNA reads TGTGCCAGCAGTTTATATCAGGGGAAGGCTGAAGCTTTCTTT.

The chain carries TRBV7-9 and TRBJ2-2; 7 bases are shared with TRBD1. With 5 bases clipped from V and 4 bases from J, the junction kept 4 bases outside the gene matches. This CDR3 contains 14 residues. Looked up from germline, CDR1 is SEHNR and CDR2 is FQNEAQ (reference sequence). In DNA form, the CDR3 reads TGTGCCAGCAGCCAGGGGACAGTCACCGGGGAGCTGTTTTTT. Its translation: CASSQGTVTGELFF. Full variable domain (missing parts from reference TRBV7-9 and TRBJ2-2): DTGVSQNPRHKITKRGQNVTFRCDPISEHNRLYWYRQTLGQGPEFLTYFQNEAQLEKSRLLSDRFSAERPKGSFSTLEIQRTEQGDSAMYLCASSQGTVTGELFFGEGSRLTVL.

The rearrangement joins TRBV5-4 to TRBJ2-3; 9 nucleotides match TRBD1. Germline values: CDR1 SGHNT, CDR2 YYREEE (reference sequence). J gave up 4 bases and V 0 bases, and 3 bases lay outside the gene matches. The CDR3 length is 15 residues. The CDR3, as DNA: TGTGCCAGCAGCTTGGGGGGACAGGGACCAGATACGCAGTATTTT. The encoded protein is CASSLGGQGPDTQYF. Full variable domain (missing parts from reference TRBV5-4 and TRBJ2-3): ETGVTQSPTHLIKTRGQQVTLRCSSQSGHNTVSWYQQALGQGPQFIFQYYREEENGRGNFPPRFSGLQFPNYSSELNVNALELDDSALYLCASSLGGQGPDTQYFGPGTRLTVL.

V usage is TRBV5-6 and J usage is TRBJ2-7, with D possibly TRBD2 on 5 matching bases. This CDR3 has 15 residues. The germline V gene has CDR1 SGHDT and CDR2 YYEEEE. Trimming took 3 bases from V and 1 from J, leaving 14 bases between them. The DNA of the CDR3 is TGTGCCAGCAGCTCCGAGGGCTCTGGGTCCTACGAGCAGTACTTC. This translates into CASSSEGSGSYEQYF.

The J gene is TRBJ2-7, the V gene TRBV18, with TRBD1 matching over 8 bases. This CDR3 spans 15 amino acids. The V gene's germline CDR1 is KGHSH and CDR2 LQKENI. J was trimmed by 0 bases and V by 6 bases; bases with no gene match: 7. CDR3 protein: CASSPGTGPSYEQYF. The DNA for the CDR3 is TGTGCCAGCTCCCCCGGGACAGGACCCTCCTACGAGCAGTACTTC.

This clone occurred many times. This chain uses TRBV10-3 with TRBJ2-2; 12 positions agree with TRBD2. CDR1 and CDR2 (germline): ENHRY, SYGVKD. After removal of 4 bases from V and 6 bases from J, the junction contained 0 bases not matched to a gene. The CDR3 spans 14 residues. The CDR3 DNA follows: TGTGCCATCAGTGGACTAGCGGGAGCCGGGGAGCTGTTTTTT. As protein: CAISGLAGAGELFF.

V usage is TRBV6-1 and J usage is TRBJ1-2; D gene unclear. V was pared by 3 bases and J by 3 bases, with 5 bases between. The CDR3 is 12 amino acids. CDR1 and CDR2 from the germline V gene are MNHNS and SASEGT. The DNA for the CDR3 is TGTGCCAGCAGTGATACTTACTATGGCTACACCTTC. Translation gives CASSDTYYGYTF.

This chain connects TRBV18 to TRBJ1-2; 12 nucleotides agree with TRBD1. V dropped 0 bases and J dropped 4; count of bases not matched to a gene: 6. Germline loops: CDR1 KGHSH, CDR2 LQKENI. This CDR3 comprises 17 residues. CDR3 sequence: CASSPPRGTGGGYGYTF. DNA of the CDR3: TGTGCCAGCTCACCACCGAGGGGGACAGGGGGCGGCTATGGCTACACCTTC.

The chain uses TRBV30 and TRBJ1-2; 9 positions agree with TRBD1. The CDR3 consists of 15 residues. V gave up 4 bases and J gave up 3 bases; unmatched junction bases: 9. In germline, CDR1 is GTSNPN, CDR2 SVGIG (reference sequence). CDR3 bases: TGTGCCTGGATCTCCCCGGGACAGGGTTACTATGGCTACACCTTC. This gives the protein CAWISPGQGYYGYTF.

The chain has TRBV5-6 and TRBJ2-3, with 7 bases that match TRBD2. Germline trimming cut 2 bases from V and 6 bases from J; bases unmatched to any gene: 6. CDR1 is SGHDT and CDR2 is YYEEEE in the germline V gene. This CDR3 has 14 residues. The CDR3 is CASSFETSKDTQYF. The CDR3 DNA reads TGTGCCAGCAGCTTTGAGACTAGCAAGGATACGCAGTATTTT.

The gene calls are TRBV5-1 and TRBJ2-5; TRBD2 aligns across 11 bases. Germline V gene data show CDR1 as SGHRS and CDR2 as YFSETQ. Unmatched junction bases numbered 5, after V lost 3 bases and J lost 4 bases. The CDR3 runs 15 residues. The CDR3 DNA reads TGCGCCAGCAGCTCCTTAGCGGGGGGGCTAGAGACCCAGTACTTC. Translation gives CASSSLAGGLETQYF.

This rearrangement joins TRBV27 to TRBJ2-7; 15 bases align to TRBD2. The length of the CDR3 is 19 residues. Germline V CDR1 and CDR2: MNHEY, SMNVEV (reference sequence). V was pared by 5 bases and J by 5 bases, with 16 bases of the junction left unmatched. CDR3 nucleotides: TGTGCCAGCAGTACAAAGGGACTAGCGGGAGGTAAAGCTTTTGACGAGCAGTACTTC. It codes for CASSTKGLAGGKAFDEQYF.

This chain uses TRBV19 with TRBJ2-1, with 7 nucleotides matching TRBD1. This CDR3 is 14 amino acids long. With 1 base clipped from V and 8 bases from J, the junction kept 5 bases outside the gene matches. Germline-derived CDR1 and CDR2 are LNHDA and SQIVND (reference sequence). CDR3 nucleotide sequence: TGTGCCAGTAGTATAGGGACAGGTTCGCATGAGCAGTTCTTC. Translated: CASSIGTGSHEQFF. The whole variable domain, remainder taken from reference TRBV19 and TRBJ2-1, is DGGITQSPKYLFRKEGQNVTLSCEQNLNHDAMYWYRQDPGQGLRLIYYSQIVNDFQKGDIAEGYSVSREKKESFPLTVTSAQKNPTAFYLCASSIGTGSHEQFFGPGTRLTVL.

The gene calls are TRBV4-3 and TRBJ1-5; D is ambiguous. The V gene's germline CDR1 is LGHNA and CDR2 YSLEER. The ends were cut back, 1 base at V and 2 bases at J, with 9 bases in the middle. CDR3 size: 15 residues. The DNA of the CDR3 is TGCGCCAGCAGCCAAGTTTTCGGGGGCAATCAGCCCCAGCATTTT. It codes for CASSQVFGGNQPQHF.